This is a list of T cell receptor beta chains from one sample in a study of tumor and adjacent non-tumor tissue in lung cancer. TCRdb independently ran MiXCR on the multiplex PCR reads; one entry per CDR3 protein. The data show approximately 100,000 distinct CDR3 sequences, with 50% to 70% seen just once and about 19% held by the top ten. The sequencing input was distant non-tumor lung tissue. These receptors were taken from a man aged 25-40 years with non-small cell lung cancer. Both conserved end residues are part of each CDR3. Each record gives: clone size, D gene, J gene, V gene, CDR3 DNA, CDR3 protein. A D gene is named only where the DNA matches it firmly. Clone size is given for some rows only: seen once, a few or many times, or a class if the clone is expanded.

size: .
D: .
J: TRBJ1-2
V: TRBV29-1
DNA: TGCAGGGTTGAAGATAATAGCTATGACTACGCCTTC
CDR3: CRVEDNSYDYAF

size: many
D: .
J: TRBJ1-5
V: TRBV12-3/TRBV12-4
DNA: TGTGCCAGCAGTGTCAATCAGCCCCAGCATTTT
CDR3: CASSVNQPQHF

size: .
D: TRBD2
J: TRBJ2-7
V: TRBV6-1
DNA: TGTGCCAGCAGTGACGTGAATCGCGGGGGGCGATCCTACAAGCAGTACTTC
CDR3: CASSDVNRGGRSYKQYF

size: .
D: TRBD1
J: TRBJ2-5
V: TRBV11-2
DNA: TGTGCCAGCAGCGTAAGTACAGGGGATTGGGAGACCCAGTACTTC
CDR3: CASSVSTGDWETQYF

size: .
D: .
J: TRBJ1-5
V: TRBV30
DNA: TGTGCCAGGAGCCCGTCAGCTGGTCAGCCCCAGCATTTT
CDR3: CARSPSAGQPQHF

size: .
D: .
J: TRBJ2-5
V: TRBV6-1
DNA: TGTGTCAGCAGTGAAACTAGCATCGAAGAGACCCAGTACTTC
CDR3: CVSSETSIEETQYF

size: .
D: .
J: TRBJ1-2
V: TRBV29-1
DNA: .
CDR3: CNTSDNRVYGCTF

size: few
D: .
J: TRBJ2-1
V: TRBV11-2
DNA: TGTGCCAGCAGCTTAATCCTGGCGGAGATTGATGAGCAGTTTTTC
CDR3: CASSLILAEIDEQFF

size: .
D: .
J: TRBJ2-7
V: TRBV6-5
DNA: TGTGCCAGCAGTTACGATTCCAAAGGAACCTACGAGCGGTACTTC
CDR3: CASSYDSKGTYERYF

size: many
D: TRBD1
J: TRBJ1-6
V: TRBV20-1
DNA: TGCAGTGCTAGAGAGACAGGGGGCTTTAATTCACCCCTCCACTTT
CDR3: CSARETGGFNSPLHF

size: many
D: .
J: TRBJ2-4
V: TRBV20-1
DNA: TGCAGTGCTAGAGATCGGGGGCGGGGGCCAATGTTAGCCAAAAACATTCAGTACTTC
CDR3: CSARDRGRGPMLAKNIQYF

size: .
D: .
J: TRBJ2-5
V: TRBV11-2
DNA: TGTGCCAGCAGCCAGGACGGGGTTGTAGAGACCGAGTACTTC
CDR3: CASSQDGVVETEYF

size: .
D: .
J: TRBJ2-2
V: TRBV11-2
DNA: TGTGCCAGCACGCCCTGGGGGGAGGCGCCCACCAGGGTGCTGTTTTTT
CDR3: CASTPWGEAPTRVLFF

size: many
D: .
J: TRBJ1-4
V: TRBV5-6
DNA: TGTGCCAGCAGCTTAGCAGGGGTACTGTTTTTT
CDR3: CASSLAGVLFF

size: .
D: TRBD2
J: TRBJ2-6
V: TRBV4-1
DNA: TGCGCCAGCAGCCAACCGATTAGCGGGCCCTTTTCTGGGGCCAACGTCCTGACTTTC
CDR3: CASSQPISGPFSGANVLTF

size: many
D: TRBD1
J: TRBJ1-2
V: TRBV28
DNA: TGTGCCAGCAGCTCCCAGGGGGACTATGGCTACACCTTC
CDR3: CASSSQGDYGYTF

size: many
D: .
J: TRBJ2-5
V: TRBV5-4
DNA: TGTGCCAGCAGCTTGGTTCCGGGATCGGAGACCCAGTACTTC
CDR3: CASSLVPGSETQYF

size: .
D: TRBD2
J: TRBJ2-5
V: TRBV4-2
DNA: TGTACCAGCAGCCAAGAGGCGGGGGAGCGAGAGACCCAGTACTTC
CDR3: CTSSQEAGERETQYF

size: many
D: .
J: TRBJ1-6
V: TRBV6-5
DNA: TGTGCCAGCAGTTACGCCCGGGGGGGGGCGAGTCATTCACCCCTCCACTTT
CDR3: CASSYARGGASHSPLHF

size: .
D: .
J: TRBJ2-4
V: TRBV6-1
DNA: TGTGCCAGCAACCGGGACGGCATCGTACGGCTGTACTTC
CDR3: CASNRDGIVRLYF

size: few
D: .
J: TRBJ1-5
V: TRBV7-2
DNA: TGTGCCAGCAGCTTTAGCCCCAATAGCAATCAGCCCCAGCATTTT
CDR3: CASSFSPNSNQPQHF

size: .
D: .
J: TRBJ1-2
V: TRBV6-5
DNA: TGTGCCAGTAGTACGTCGGGACGGTATGGCTACATCTTC
CDR3: CASSTSGRYGYIF